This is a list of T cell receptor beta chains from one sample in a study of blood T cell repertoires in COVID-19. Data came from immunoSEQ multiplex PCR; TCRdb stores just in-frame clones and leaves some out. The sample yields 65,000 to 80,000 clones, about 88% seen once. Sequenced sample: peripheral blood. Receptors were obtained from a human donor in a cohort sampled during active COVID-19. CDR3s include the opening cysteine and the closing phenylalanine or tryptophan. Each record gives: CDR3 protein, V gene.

CASSQETGGAETQYF TRBV4-2
CASSWAGGGEQYF TRBV7-2
CASSLVADRDYEQYF TRBV5-5
CASSLQGAEQYF TRBV5-4
CASSQDQAPQSKFF TRBV4-1
CASSILGGDEQFF TRBV19
CASSPGLAGVSTGELFF TRBV7-8
CASSQETGADTDTQYF TRBV4-3
CSVGQGEWTEAFF TRBV29-1
CASSLAGGGSQIEQYF TRBV7-8
CATSPRTRNEQFF TRBV15
CASSWDRGNTEAFF TRBV6-5
CASSDRGESEKLFF TRBV7-9